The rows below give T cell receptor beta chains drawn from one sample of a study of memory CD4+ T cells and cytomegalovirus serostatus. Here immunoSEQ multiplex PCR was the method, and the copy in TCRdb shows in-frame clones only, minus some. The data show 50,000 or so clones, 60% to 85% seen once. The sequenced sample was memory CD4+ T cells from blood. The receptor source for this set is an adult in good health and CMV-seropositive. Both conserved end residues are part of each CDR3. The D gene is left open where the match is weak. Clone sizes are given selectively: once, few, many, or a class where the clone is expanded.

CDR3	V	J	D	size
CASTPGSGLETQYF	TRBV5-1	TRBJ2-5	-	-
CASSDRRQVRGAFF	TRBV2	TRBJ1-1	-	few
CASSVGGVGDIQYF	TRBV9	TRBJ2-4	-	-
CASSNQGVNTGELFF	TRBV27	TRBJ2-2	-	few
CASSLSAGTDTQYF	TRBV7-2	TRBJ2-3	-	-
CASSTTDQPQHF	TRBV6-5	TRBJ1-5	-	-
CASSIQVAIPYNEQFF	TRBV19	TRBJ2-1	-	-
CASSPRVTSEAFF	TRBV19	TRBJ1-1	-	-
CAISLSDTTDTQYF	TRBV10-3	TRBJ2-3	-	-
CASRVLAAGANVLTF	TRBV2	TRBJ2-6	TRBD2	-
CASGLVTGSSEKLFF	TRBV12-5	TRBJ1-4	-	once
CAWISGAF	TRBV30	TRBJ2-7	-	-
CAWSVRARVNTEAFF	TRBV30	TRBJ1-1	-	-
CASSSGLLNSPLHF	TRBV5-6	TRBJ1-6	-	few
CASEDRSNQPQHF	TRBV6-1	TRBJ1-5	TRBD1	once
CASSIVAVIGSYNEQFF	TRBV7-9	TRBJ2-1	-	-
CASTETGASGNTIYF	TRBV5-6	TRBJ1-3	TRBD1	-
CASSKTGGVTQYF	TRBV5-1	TRBJ2-5	TRBD1	-
CASRVGQGYNEQFF	TRBV7-9	TRBJ2-1	-	-
CASSPGHNSPLHF	TRBV7-3	TRBJ1-6	-	-
CASSFWGAPYEQYF	TRBV27	TRBJ2-7	-	-
CASSLRQGQYF	TRBV7-6	TRBJ2-7	TRBD1	-
CASSRSGVETQYF	TRBV6-5	TRBJ2-5	-	-
CASSLQGDTDTQYF	TRBV27	TRBJ2-3	TRBD1	-
CASRPGRDTEAFF	TRBV2	TRBJ1-1	-	-
CASRPGTDTGELFF	TRBV2	TRBJ2-2	TRBD1	-
CASSPDRGYEQYF	TRBV5-4	TRBJ2-7	-	-
CASSPGSNYGYTF	TRBV7-2	TRBJ1-2	-	-
CASSIAGQGASGYTF	TRBV19	TRBJ1-2	TRBD1	-